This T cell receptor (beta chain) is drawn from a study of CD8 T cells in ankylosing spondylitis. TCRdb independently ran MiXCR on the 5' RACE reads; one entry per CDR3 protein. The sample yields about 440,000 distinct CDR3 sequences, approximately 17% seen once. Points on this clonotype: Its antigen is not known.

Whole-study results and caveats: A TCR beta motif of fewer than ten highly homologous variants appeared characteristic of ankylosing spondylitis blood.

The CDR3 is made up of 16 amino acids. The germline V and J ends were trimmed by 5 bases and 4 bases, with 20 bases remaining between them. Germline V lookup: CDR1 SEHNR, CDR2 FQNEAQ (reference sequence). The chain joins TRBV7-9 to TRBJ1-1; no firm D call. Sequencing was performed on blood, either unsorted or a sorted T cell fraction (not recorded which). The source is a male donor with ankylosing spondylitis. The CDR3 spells CASSQQWAVAGTEAFF. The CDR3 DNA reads TGTGCCAGCAGCCAACAGTGGGCGGTTGCGGGCACTGAAGCTTTCTTT.